These 13 T cell receptor beta chains were sequenced from one sample in a study of OX40 agonist ivuxolimab in advanced cancers. TCRdb keeps only in-frame clones here, not all; method: immunoSEQ multiplex PCR. The table includes about 120,000 clones, 85% to 95% detected once. Sequencing used CD4+ or CD8+ T cells sorted from blood, obtained in a trial of the OX40 agonist ivuxolimab. Receptors originate from an adult with an advanced solid tumor such as melanoma, head and neck, liver or kidney cancer.

The chain has TRBV7-8 and TRBJ1-6; D is possibly TRBD1 (5 bases). Trimming shortened V by 1 base and J by 3 bases, and 10 bases separated the two germline ends. Germline values: CDR1 SGHVS, CDR2 FQNEAQ. There are 16 residues in the CDR3. CDR3 bases: TGTGCCAGCAGCTTAGAGGGGCACCTCTATAATTCACCCCTCCACTTT. Its translation: CASSLEGHLYNSPLHF.

The chain carries TRBV7-5 and TRBJ1-6; the table's TRBD1 call for D was not verified on the DNA. TRBV7-5 is assigned pseudogene status. The CDR3 runs to 20 residues. The CDR3 region is CARSWTRGWGLSSYNSPLHF. The CDR3 DNA reads TGTGCCAGAAGCTGGACCAGGGGATGGGGCCTCAGCTCCTATAATTCACCCCTCCACTTT.

The J gene is TRBJ2-1, the V gene TRBV7-3, with D perhaps matching TRBD1 (6 bases). Germline V lookup: CDR1 SGHTA, CDR2 FQGTGA. Trimming stripped 3 bases from V and 2 bases from J, with 14 bases between. The CDR3 covers 16 residues. The CDR3 DNA reads TGTGCCAGCAGCTTCACATTCAGGGGCACCTACAATGAGCAGTTCTTC. Translated, it gives CASSFTFRGTYNEQFF.

This chain links TRBV5-1 with TRBJ2-1; the D gene is possibly TRBD1 (5 bases). This CDR3 contains 14 residues. V was pared by 1 base and J by 4 bases, with 9 bases between. CDR1 and CDR2 (germline): SGHRS, YFSETQ. CDR3 sequence reads: CASSLSGLYNEQFF. CDR3 sequence (DNA): TGCGCCAGCAGCTTGTCAGGGCTATACAATGAGCAGTTCTTC.

This clone has a handful of counts. CDR3 protein: CASSPGRYNSPLHF. The DNA for the CDR3 is TGCGCCAGCAGTCCGGGACGGTATAATTCACCCCTCCACTTT. The rearrangement joins TRBV10-1 to TRBJ1-6; the D gene is possibly TRBD1 (5 bases). Germline V gene lookup returns CDR1 WNHNN and CDR2 SYGVQD (reference sequence). V was shortened by 5 bases and J by 4 bases, with 9 bases between the two germline ends. The CDR3 is made up of 14 amino acids.

This chain links TRBV11-2 with TRBJ2-3, with TRBD1 matching 7 bases. Germline CDR1 is SGHAT and CDR2 is FQNNGV. Trimming took 5 bases from V and 2 from J; bases not matched to a gene: 7. The CDR3 loop spans 15 amino acids. The CDR3 region is CASSRNGQVTDTQYF. The CDR3 DNA reads as TGTGCCAGCAGCCGAAACGGACAGGTCACAGATACGCAGTATTTT.

The CDR3 coding sequence is TGTGCCATCAGTGATCTCGTGGACTCCTACGAGCAGTACTTC. Its protein product is CAISDLVDSYEQYF. The chain is built from TRBV10-3 and TRBJ2-7; D not resolved. CDR3 length: 14 residues. From germline, CDR1 is ENHRY and CDR2 SYGVKD. The V gene lost 3 bases and the J gene lost 0 bases, with 9 bases spanning the gap.

The V and J genes are TRBV4-3 and TRBJ1-4, with a possible D match to TRBD1 (6 bases). CDR3 length: 15 amino acids. V was pared by 4 bases and J by 5 bases, with 14 bases between. Germline loops: CDR1 LGHNA, CDR2 YSLEER. CDR3 protein: CASSRRTDLNEKLFF. The DNA of the CDR3 is TGCGCCAGCAGCCGAAGGACAGATCTGAATGAAAAACTGTTTTTT.

The V and J genes are TRBV7-3 and TRBJ2-1, with D tentatively TRBD1 or TRBD2 (5 bases each). In germline, CDR1 is SGHTA, CDR2 FQGTGA. V lost 5 bases and J lost 2, with 16 bases in between. CDR3 length: 16 residues. The CDR3 DNA follows: TGTGCCAGCAGCCAGCCGGGGCCCGAGGCCTACAATGAGCAGTTCTTC. Amino acid sequence: CASSQPGPEAYNEQFF.

Note on this clone: The junction departs from the called germline gene at one end, perhaps through a read error. The rearrangement links TRBV6-6 to TRBJ1-2; 8 bases are a match to TRBD1. The CDR3 sequence is 14 residues long. The V gene's germline CDR1 is MNHNY and CDR2 SVGAGI (reference sequence). CDR3 sequence: CASSLRTSRTGPHF. The CDR3 DNA follows: TGTGCCAGCAGCTTAAGAACCTCAAGGACAGGGCCTCACTTC.

The rearrangement links TRBV15 to TRBJ1-3; D is unclear. Deletions cut 5 bases from V and 0 bases from J, with 8 bases between. This CDR3 contains 14 residues. Germline V gives CDR1 LNHNV, CDR2 YYDKDF (reference sequence). The CDR3 bases are TGTGCCACCAGCTCCGATATCTCTGGAAACACCATATATTTT. Its translation is CATSSDISGNTIYF.

The chain joins TRBV11-1 to TRBJ2-1; D ambiguous. This CDR3 spans 16 amino acids. V shed 3 bases and J shed 6 bases, with 18 bases lying between them. Germline loops: CDR1 SGHAT, CDR2 FQDESV (reference sequence). The CDR3 reads CASSLTDWQRGNEQFF. CDR3 DNA: TGTGCCAGCAGCTTGACTGACTGGCAACGAGGCAATGAGCAGTTCTTC.

This clone came up a few times. This chain connects TRBV9 to TRBJ1-5, with TRBD1 matching 7 bases. This CDR3 is 14 amino acids long. Trimming took 0 bases from V and 4 from J; bases not matched to a gene: 1. Germline assignment: CDR1 SGDLS and CDR2 YYNGEE. The CDR3: CASSVGQGNQPQHF. The DNA of the CDR3 is TGTGCCAGCAGCGTAGGACAGGGAAATCAGCCCCAGCATTTT.